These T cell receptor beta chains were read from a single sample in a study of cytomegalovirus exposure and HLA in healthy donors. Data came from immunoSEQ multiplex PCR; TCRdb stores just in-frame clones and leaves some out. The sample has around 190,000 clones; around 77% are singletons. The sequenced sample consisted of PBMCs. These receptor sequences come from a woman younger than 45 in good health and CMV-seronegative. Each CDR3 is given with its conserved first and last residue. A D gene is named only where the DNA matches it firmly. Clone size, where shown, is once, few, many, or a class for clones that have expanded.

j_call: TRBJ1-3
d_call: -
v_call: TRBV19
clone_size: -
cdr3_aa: CASSIPRASSGNTIYF
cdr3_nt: TGTGCCAGTAGTATCCCCAGGGCGAGCTCTGGAAACACCATATATTTT

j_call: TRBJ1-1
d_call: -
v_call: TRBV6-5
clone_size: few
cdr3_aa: CASSYFRGTEAFF
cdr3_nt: TGTGCCAGCAGTTACTTTAGGGGCACTGAAGCTTTCTTT

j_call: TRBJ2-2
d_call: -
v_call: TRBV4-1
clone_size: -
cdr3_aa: CASSPRAVTNTGELFF
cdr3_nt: TGCGCCAGCAGCCCCAGAGCGGTTACCAACACCGGGGAGCTGTTTTTT

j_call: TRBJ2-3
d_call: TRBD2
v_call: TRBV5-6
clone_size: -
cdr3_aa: CASSLRASGRGGTDTQYF
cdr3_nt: TGTGCCAGCAGCTTGCGGGCTAGCGGGAGGGGAGGCACAGATACGCAGTATTTT

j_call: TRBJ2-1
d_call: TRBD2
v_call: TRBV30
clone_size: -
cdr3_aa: CAWSTGTSGGNEQFF
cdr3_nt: TGTGCCTGGAGCACCGGGACTAGCGGGGGCAATGAGCAGTTCTTC

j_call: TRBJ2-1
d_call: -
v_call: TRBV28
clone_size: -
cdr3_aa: CASKGQRGDNEQFF
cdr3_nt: TGTGCCAGCAAGGGACAGAGGGGGGACAATGAGCAGTTCTTC

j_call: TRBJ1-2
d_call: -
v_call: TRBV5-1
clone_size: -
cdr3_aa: CASSLEDFYGYTF
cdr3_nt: TGCGCCAGCAGCTTGGAGGACTTCTATGGCTACACCTTC

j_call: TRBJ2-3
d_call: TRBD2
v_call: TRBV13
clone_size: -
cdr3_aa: CASSLRLAGVTDTQYF
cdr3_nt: TGTGCCAGCAGCTTAAGACTAGCGGGGGTCACAGATACGCAGTATTTT

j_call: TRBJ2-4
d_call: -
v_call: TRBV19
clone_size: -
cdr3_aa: CASSIWGDQNIQYF
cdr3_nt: TGTGCCAGTAGTATCTGGGGAGACCAAAACATTCAGTACTTC

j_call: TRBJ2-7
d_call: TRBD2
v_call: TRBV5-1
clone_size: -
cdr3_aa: CASSLGTSGFYEQYF
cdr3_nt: TGCGCCAGCAGCTTAGGGACTAGCGGCTTCTACGAGCAGTACTTC

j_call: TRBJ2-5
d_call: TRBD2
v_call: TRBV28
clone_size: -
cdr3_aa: CASSLGVAGRHWQETQYF
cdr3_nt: TGTGCCAGCAGTTTAGGTGTAGCGGGACGACACTGGCAAGAGACCCAGTACTTC

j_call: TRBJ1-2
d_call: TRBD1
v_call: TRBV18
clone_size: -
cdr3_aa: CASSQPTGGTKVYTF
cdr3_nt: TGTGCCAGCTCACAACCGACAGGGGGGACGAAGGTCTACACCTTC

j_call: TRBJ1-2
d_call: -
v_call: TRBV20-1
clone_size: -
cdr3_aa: CSVGEGYGYTF
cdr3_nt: TGCAGTGTAGGGGAGGGGTATGGCTACACCTTC

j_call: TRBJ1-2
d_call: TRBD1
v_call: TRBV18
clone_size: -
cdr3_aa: CASSLDRANYGYTF
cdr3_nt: TGTGCCAGCTCCCTGGACAGGGCCAACTATGGCTACACCTTC

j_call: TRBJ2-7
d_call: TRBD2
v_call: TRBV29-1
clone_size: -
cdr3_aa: CSVVLGAGGHHEQYF
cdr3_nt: TGCAGCGTTGTTCTAGGGGCGGGGGGGCACCACGAGCAGTACTTC

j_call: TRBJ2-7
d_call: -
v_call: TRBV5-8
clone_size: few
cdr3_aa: CASSLVGASYEQYF
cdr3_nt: TGTGCCAGCAGCTTGGTGGGGGCCTCCTACGAGCAGTACTTC

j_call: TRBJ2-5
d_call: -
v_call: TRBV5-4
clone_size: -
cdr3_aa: CASSPGGGARGETQYF
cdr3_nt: TGTGCCAGCAGCCCTGGCGGTGGGGCCCGGGGGGAGACCCAGTACTTC

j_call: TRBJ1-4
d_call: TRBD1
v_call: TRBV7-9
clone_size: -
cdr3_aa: CASSWTGEKLFF
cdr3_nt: TGTGCCAGCAGCTGGACAGGGGAGAAACTGTTTTTT

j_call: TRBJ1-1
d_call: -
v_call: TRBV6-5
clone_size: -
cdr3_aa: CASSYWGGGDTEAFF
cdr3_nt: TGTGCCAGCAGTTACTGGGGGGGCGGGGACACTGAAGCTTTCTTT

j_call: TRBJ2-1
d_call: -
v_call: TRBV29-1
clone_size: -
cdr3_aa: CSVGVSYNEQFF
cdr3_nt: TGCAGCGTAGGGGTCTCCTACAATGAGCAGTTCTTC

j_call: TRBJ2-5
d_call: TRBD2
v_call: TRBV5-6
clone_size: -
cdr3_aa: CASSLTSGQETQYF
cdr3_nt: TGTGCCAGCAGCCTGACTAGCGGTCAAGAGACCCAGTACTTC

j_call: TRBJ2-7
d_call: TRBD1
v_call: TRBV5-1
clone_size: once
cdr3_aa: CASSWGTGPAYEQYF
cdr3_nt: TGCGCCAGCAGCTGGGGGACAGGGCCGGCCTACGAGCAGTACTTC

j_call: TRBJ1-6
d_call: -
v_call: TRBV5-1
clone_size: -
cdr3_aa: CASSRTTGTPENNSPLHF
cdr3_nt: TGCGCCAGCAGCAGGACCACCGGGACACCCGAAAATAATTCACCCCTCCACTTT

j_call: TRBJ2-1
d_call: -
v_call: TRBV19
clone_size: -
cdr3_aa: CASRLAGNEQFF
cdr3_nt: TGTGCCAGTAGGCTAGCAGGAAATGAGCAGTTCTTC

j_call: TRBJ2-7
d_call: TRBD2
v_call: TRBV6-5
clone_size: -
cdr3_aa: CASSRGRAGYEQYF
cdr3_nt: TGTGCCAGCAGCCGCGGGAGGGCCGGGTACGAGCAGTACTTC

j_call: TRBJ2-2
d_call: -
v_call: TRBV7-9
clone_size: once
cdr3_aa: CASSLNTGELFF
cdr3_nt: TGTGCCAGCAGCCTTAACACCGGGGAGCTGTTTTTT

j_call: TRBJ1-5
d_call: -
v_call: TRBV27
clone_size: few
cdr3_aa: CASSSLSSNQPQHF
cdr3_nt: TGTGCCAGCAGTTCCCTGAGTAGCAATCAGCCCCAGCATTTT

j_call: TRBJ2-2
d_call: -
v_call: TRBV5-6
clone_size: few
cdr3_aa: CASSLGTASTGELFF
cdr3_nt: TGTGCCAGCAGCTTGGGGACAGCAAGCACCGGGGAGCTGTTTTTT

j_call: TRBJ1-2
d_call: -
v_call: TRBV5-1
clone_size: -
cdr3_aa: CASSLHGGTIYGYTF
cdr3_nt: TGCGCCAGCAGCTTGCACGGGGGAACGATTTATGGCTACACCTTC

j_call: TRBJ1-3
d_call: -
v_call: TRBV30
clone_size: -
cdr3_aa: CAWRGTINTIYF
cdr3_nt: TGTGCCTGGAGGGGGACAATAAACACCATATATTTT

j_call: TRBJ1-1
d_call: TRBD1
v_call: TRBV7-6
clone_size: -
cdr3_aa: CASSPSTGGLNTEAFF
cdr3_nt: TGTGCCAGCAGCCCATCGACAGGGGGATTAAACACTGAAGCTTTCTTT

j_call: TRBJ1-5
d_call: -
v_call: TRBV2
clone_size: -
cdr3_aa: CASSARREYSNQPQHF
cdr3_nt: TGTGCCAGCAGTGCCCGTCGGGAGTATAGCAATCAGCCCCAGCATTTT

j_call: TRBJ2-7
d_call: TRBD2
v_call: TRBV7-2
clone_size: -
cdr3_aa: CASSQDPGGSGGGEQYF
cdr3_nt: TGTGCCAGCAGCCAAGATCCGGGGGGTAGCGGGGGTGGCGAGCAGTACTTC

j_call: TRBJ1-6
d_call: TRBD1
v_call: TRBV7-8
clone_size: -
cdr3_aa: CASSFWAGGNSPLHF
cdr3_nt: TGTGCCAGCAGCTTCTGGGCAGGGGGTAATTCACCCCTCCACTTT

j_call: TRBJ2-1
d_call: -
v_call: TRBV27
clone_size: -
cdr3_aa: CASSLATRNNEQFF
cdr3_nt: TGTGCCAGCAGTTTAGCGACTAGGAACAATGAGCAGTTCTTC

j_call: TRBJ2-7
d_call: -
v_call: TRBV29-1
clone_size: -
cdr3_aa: CSVEDLYRDEQYF
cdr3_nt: TGCAGCGTTGAAGATCTTTACAGGGACGAGCAGTACTTC

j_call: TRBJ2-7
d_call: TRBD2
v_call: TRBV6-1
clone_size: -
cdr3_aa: CASLGLAGGPYEQYF
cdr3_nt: TGTGCCAGTCTTGGACTAGCGGGAGGCCCCTACGAGCAGTACTTC

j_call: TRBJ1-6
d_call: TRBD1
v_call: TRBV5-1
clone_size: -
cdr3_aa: CASSPGTGGPLHF
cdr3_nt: TGCGCCAGCAGCCCTGGGACAGGGGGACCCCTCCACTTT

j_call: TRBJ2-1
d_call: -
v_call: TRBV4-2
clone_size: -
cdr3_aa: CASSQRAGNSYNEQFF
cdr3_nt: TGTGCCAGCAGTCAGAGGGCCGGAAACTCCTACAATGAGCAGTTCTTC

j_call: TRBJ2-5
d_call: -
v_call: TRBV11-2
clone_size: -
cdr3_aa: CASSLEYGQTKETQYF
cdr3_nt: TGTGCCAGCAGCTTAGAATATGGACAGACCAAAGAGACCCAGTACTTC

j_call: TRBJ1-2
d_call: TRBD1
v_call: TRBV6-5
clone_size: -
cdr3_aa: CASSPDKDRGNGYTF
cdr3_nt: TGTGCCAGCAGTCCCGACAAGGACAGGGGGAATGGCTACACCTTC

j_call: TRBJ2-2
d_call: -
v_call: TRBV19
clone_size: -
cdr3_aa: CASSIIRGGTGELFF
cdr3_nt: TGTGCCAGTAGTATTATTCGGGGAGGCACCGGGGAGCTGTTTTTT

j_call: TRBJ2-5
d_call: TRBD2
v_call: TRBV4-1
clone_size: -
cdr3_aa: CASSRKLAGVVETQYF
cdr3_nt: TGCGCCAGCAGCCGCAAACTAGCGGGAGTAGTAGAGACCCAGTACTTC

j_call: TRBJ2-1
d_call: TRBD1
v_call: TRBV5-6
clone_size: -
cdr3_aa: CASSMLGQGANEQFF
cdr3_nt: TGTGCCAGCAGCATGCTGGGACAGGGGGCGAATGAGCAGTTCTTC

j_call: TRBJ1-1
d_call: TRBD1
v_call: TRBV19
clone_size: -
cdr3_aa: CASSIPGQGITEAFF
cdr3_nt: TGTGCCAGTAGTATACCCGGACAGGGTATCACTGAAGCTTTCTTT

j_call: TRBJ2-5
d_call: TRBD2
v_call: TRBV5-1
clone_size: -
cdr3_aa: CASSLGLAGGLTQYF
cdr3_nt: TGCGCCAGCAGCTTGGGACTAGCGGGAGGTCTAACCCAGTACTTC

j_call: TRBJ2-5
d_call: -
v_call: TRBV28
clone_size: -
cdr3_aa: CASSKIRVLGETQYF
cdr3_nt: TGTGCCAGCAGCAAAATCAGGGTTTTAGGGGAGACCCAGTACTTC

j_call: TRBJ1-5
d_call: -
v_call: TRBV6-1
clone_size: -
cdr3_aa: CASSGQYYQPQHF
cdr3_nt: TGTGCCAGCAGCGGACAGTACTATCAGCCCCAGCATTTT

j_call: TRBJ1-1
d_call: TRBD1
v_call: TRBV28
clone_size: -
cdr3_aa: CAARDRSVTEAFF
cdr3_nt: TGTGCCGCTCGGGACAGATCAGTCACTGAAGCTTTCTTT

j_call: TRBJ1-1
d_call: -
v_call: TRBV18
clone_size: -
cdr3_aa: CASSPRREITEAFF
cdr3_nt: TGTGCCAGCTCTCCGAGGCGGGAGATCACTGAAGCTTTCTTT

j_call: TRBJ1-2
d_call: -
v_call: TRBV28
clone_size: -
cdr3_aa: CASTSQGEYYGYTF
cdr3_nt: TGTGCCAGCACCTCTCAGGGCGAATACTATGGCTACACCTTC

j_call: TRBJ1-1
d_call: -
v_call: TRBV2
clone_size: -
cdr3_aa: CASSEVTGYVSSEAFF
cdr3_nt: TGTGCCAGCAGTGAAGTGACAGGTTATGTCTCCTCTGAAGCTTTCTTT

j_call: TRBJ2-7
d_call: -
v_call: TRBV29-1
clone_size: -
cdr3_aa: CSVSLLGGLGQYF
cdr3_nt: TGCAGCGTCTCCCTCCTGGGGGGTTTGGGGCAGTACTTC

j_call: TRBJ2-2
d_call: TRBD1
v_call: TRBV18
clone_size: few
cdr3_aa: CASSPTGGRTNTGELFF
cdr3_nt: TGTGCCAGCTCACCAACAGGGGGCCGTACGAACACCGGGGAGCTGTTTTTT

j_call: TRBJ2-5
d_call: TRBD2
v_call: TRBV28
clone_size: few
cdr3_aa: CASLTSGEETQYF
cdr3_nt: TGTGCCAGCCTTACTAGCGGGGAAGAGACCCAGTACTTC

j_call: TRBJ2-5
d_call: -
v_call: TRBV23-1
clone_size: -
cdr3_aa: CANQGQETQYF
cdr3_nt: TGCGCCAACCAGGGGCAAGAGACCCAGTACTTC

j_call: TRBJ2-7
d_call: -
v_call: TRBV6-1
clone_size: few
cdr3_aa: CASSDPPWSSYEQYF
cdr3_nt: TGTGCCAGCAGTGACCCTCCGTGGAGCTCCTACGAGCAGTACTTC

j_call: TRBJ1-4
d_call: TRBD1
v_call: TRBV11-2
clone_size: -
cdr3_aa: CASSLARQGFEKLFF
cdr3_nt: TGTGCCAGCAGCTTAGCTAGACAGGGTTTTGAAAAACTGTTTTTT